This TCR beta chain was sequenced during a study of T cells in Graves' hyperthyroidism and ophthalmopathy. Study-level information: Pretreatment peripheral blood was obtained at initial diagnosis. Study results and caveats: Among clonotypes expanded in thyroid above 0.001, most were also found in blood.

Criteria for exclusion of patients were uncontrolled infection, other autoimmune disease, pregnancy or lactation. The PBMCs studied were ones that came from 10 ml fresh peripheral blood. As concerns this clonotype: Its antigen is not known.

TCR beta CDR3 region amplification was performed from RNA transcripts. Researchers ran a first-round RT-PCR on the TCR CDR3 using the HTBI primer set. TCRdb analysed the multiplex PCR reads with MiXCR anew, one entry per CDR3 protein. Found here are over 350,000 distinct CDR3 sequences, around 18% of them singletons; the top ten hold over 35%. Sample: blood. This sequence originates from a man younger than 30 with Graves' ophthalmopathy.

The CDR3 DNA sequence: TGTGCCAGCAGCCGCCAGGGGACAGGGGGCGGGGAGACCCAGTACTTC. Amino acid sequence: CASSRQGTGGGETQYF. The chain uses TRBV3-1 and TRBJ2-5; 12 nucleotides match TRBD1. The germline CDR1 and CDR2 sequences are LGHDT and YNNKEL (reference sequence). Trimming took 4 bases from V and 5 from J; bases not matched to a gene: 8. The CDR3 is 16 residues long.